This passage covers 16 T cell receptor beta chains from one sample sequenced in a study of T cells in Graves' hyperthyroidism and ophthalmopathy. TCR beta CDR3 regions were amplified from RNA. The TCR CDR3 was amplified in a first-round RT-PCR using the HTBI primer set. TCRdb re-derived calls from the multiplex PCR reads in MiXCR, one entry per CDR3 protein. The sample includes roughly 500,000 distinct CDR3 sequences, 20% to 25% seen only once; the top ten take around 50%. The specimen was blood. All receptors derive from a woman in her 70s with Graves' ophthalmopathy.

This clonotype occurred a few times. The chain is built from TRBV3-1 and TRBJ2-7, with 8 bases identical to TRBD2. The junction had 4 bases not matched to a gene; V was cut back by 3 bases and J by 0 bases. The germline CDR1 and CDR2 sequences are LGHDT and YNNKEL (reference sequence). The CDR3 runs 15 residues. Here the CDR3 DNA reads TGTGCCAGCAGCCACAGCGGGGGAACCTCCTACGAGCAGTACTTC. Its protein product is CASSHSGGTSYEQYF.

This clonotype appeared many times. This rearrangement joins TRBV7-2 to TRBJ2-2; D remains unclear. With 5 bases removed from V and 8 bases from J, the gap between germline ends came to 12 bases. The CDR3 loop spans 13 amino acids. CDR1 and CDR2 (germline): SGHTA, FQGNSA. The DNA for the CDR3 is TGTGCCAGCAGCCCCGTAAGCTTGGGGGAGCTGTTTTTT. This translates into CASSPVSLGELFF.

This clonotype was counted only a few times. The DNA for the CDR3 is TGTGCCAGCAGCCCCCCCGGGCTACGGTTGAACACTGAAGCTTTCTTT. Its translation: CASSPPGLRLNTEAFF. This rearrangement joins TRBV7-9 to TRBJ1-1; the D is unclear. Germline values: CDR1 SEHNR, CDR2 FQNEAQ (reference sequence). CDR3 length: 16 amino acids. Deletions cut 5 bases from V and 0 bases from J, with 16 bases between.

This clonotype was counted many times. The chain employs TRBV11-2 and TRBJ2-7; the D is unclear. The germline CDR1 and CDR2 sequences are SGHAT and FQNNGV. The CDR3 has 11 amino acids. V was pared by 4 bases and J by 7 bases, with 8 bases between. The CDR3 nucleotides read TGTGCCAGCAGCTCATTTATAGAGCAGTACTTC. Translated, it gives CASSSFIEQYF.

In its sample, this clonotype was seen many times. The CDR3 DNA reads TGCAGCGGCAGCGGACAGGGATACGAGACCCAGTACTTC. The encoded protein is CSGSGQGYETQYF. The V gene is TRBV29-1, the J gene TRBJ2-5; TRBD1 matches at 8 bases. CDR3 length: 13 amino acids. The ends lost 7 bases at V and 5 bases at J; junction bases unmatched: 9. The germline V gene encodes CDR1 SQVTM and CDR2 ANQGSEA.

Here the CDR3 DNA reads TGCAGCGTGAGTGGGACAGGGCAAGAGACCCAGTACTTC. Its translation is CSVSGTGQETQYF. This chain joins TRBV29-1 and TRBJ2-5; 9 bases agree with TRBD1. The length of the CDR3 is 13 residues. The junction had 4 bases not matched to a gene; V was cut back by 6 bases and J by 2 bases. Per germline, CDR1 SQVTM and CDR2 ANQGSEA.

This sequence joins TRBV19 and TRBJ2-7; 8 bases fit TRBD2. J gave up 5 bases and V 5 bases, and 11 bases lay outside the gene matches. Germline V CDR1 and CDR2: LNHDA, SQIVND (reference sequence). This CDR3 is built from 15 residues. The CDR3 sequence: CASSAPMREEDEQYF. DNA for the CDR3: TGTGCCAGTAGTGCCCCTATGCGGGAGGAGGACGAGCAGTACTTC.

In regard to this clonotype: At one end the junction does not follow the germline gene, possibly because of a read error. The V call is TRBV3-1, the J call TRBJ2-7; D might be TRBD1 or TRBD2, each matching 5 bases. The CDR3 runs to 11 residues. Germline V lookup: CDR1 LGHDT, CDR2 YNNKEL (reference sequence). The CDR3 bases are TGTGCCAGCAGCTCCTTGGGGGAGCAGCACTTC. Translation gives CASSSLGEQHF.

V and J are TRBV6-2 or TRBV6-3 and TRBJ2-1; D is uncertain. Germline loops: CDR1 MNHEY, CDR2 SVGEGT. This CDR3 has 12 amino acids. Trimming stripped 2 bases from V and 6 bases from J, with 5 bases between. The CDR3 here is CASSYRSNEQFF. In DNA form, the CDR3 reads TGTGCCAGCAGTTACCGGTCCAATGAGCAGTTCTTC.

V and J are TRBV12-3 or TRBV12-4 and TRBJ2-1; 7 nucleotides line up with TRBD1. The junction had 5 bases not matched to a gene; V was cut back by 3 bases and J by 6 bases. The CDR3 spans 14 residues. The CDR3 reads CASSFWTGTNEQFF. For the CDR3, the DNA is TGTGCCAGCAGTTTTTGGACAGGTACCAATGAGCAGTTCTTC.

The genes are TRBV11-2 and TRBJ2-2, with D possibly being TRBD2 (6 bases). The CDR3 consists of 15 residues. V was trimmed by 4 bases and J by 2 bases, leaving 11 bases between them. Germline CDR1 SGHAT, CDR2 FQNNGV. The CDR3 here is CASSSGLTNTGELFF. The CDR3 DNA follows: TGTGCCAGCAGCTCGGGACTTACCAACACCGGGGAGCTGTTTTTT. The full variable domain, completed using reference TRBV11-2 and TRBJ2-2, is EAGVAQSPRYKIIEKRQSVAFWCNPISGHATLYWYQQILGQGPKLLIQFQNNGVVDDSQLPKDRFSAERLKGVDSTLKIQPAKLEDSAVYLCASSSGLTNTGELFFGEGSRLTVL.

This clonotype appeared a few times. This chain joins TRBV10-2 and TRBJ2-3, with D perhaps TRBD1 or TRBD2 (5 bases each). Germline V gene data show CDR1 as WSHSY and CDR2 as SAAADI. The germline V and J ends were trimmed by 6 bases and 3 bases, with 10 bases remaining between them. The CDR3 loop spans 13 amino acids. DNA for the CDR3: TGCGCCAGCAGGGGGGACGGGACAGATACGCAGTATTTT. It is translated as CASRGDGTDTQYF.

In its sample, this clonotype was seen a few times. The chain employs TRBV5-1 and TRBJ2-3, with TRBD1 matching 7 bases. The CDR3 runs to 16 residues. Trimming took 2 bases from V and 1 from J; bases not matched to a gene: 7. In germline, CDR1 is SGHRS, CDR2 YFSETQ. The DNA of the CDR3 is TGCGCCAGCAGCTTTAGAGGGGGCGATGGCACAGATACGCAGTATTTT. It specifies CASSFRGGDGTDTQYF.

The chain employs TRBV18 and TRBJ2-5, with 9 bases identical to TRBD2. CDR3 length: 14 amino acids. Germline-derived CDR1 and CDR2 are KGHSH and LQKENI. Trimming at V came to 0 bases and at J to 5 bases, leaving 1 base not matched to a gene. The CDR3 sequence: CASSPPSGRETQYF. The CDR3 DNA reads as TGTGCCAGCTCACCACCGAGCGGGAGGGAGACCCAGTACTTC.

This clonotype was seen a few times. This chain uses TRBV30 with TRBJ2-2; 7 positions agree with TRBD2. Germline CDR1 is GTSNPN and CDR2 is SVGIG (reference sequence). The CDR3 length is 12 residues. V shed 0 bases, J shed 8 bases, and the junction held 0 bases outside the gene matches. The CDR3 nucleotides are TGTGCCTGGAGTGTAGCGGGAGGGGAGCTGTTTTTT. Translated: CAWSVAGGELFF.

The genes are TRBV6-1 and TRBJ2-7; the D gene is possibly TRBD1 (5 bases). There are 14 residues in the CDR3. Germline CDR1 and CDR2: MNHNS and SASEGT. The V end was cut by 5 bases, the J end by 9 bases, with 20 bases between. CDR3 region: CASSLDGAGIGQYF. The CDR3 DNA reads TGTGCCAGCAGTTTGGACGGAGCAGGGATTGGGCAGTACTTC.